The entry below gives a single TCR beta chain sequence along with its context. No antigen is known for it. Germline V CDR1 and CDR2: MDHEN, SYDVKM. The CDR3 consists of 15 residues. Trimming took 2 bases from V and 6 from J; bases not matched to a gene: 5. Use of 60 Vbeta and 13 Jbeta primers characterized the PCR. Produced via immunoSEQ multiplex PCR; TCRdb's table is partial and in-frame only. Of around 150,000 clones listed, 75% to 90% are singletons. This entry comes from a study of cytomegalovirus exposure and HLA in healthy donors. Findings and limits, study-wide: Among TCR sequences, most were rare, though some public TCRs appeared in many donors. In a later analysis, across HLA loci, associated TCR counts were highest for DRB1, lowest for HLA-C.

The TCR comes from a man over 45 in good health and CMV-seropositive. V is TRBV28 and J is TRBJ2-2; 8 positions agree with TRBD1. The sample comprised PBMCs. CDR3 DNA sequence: TGTGCCAGCAGTTTAAGGACAGGGAGGCCCGGGGAGCTGTTTTTT. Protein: CASSLRTGRPGELFF.